This TCR beta chain appears in the sequencing data of a study of response to subunit inactivated influenza vaccine. Findings and limits, study-wide: Authors suggested that a seasonal influenza vaccination recruits few new T cells each time.

TCRdb redid the calling of the RT-PCR reads with MiXCR, one entry per CDR3 protein. The table records a few hundred thousand distinct CDR3 sequences, around 15% of them present only once. The V gene lost 0 bases and the J gene lost 6 bases, with 12 bases spanning the gap. CDR1 LGHNA and CDR2 YSLEER come from the germline V gene. This CDR3 has 14 residues. This clonotype was observed a few times. The antigen remains undetermined. J is TRBJ2-7 and V is TRBV4-3; unclear D gene. This clonotype was sampled from a middle-aged man who received an inactivated influenza vaccine. This specimen was PBMCs from blood, taken roughly 13 days after vaccination. The CDR3 DNA follows: TGCGCCAGCAGCCAAGATCTGGTGACGGCCGAGCAGTACTTC. This sequence encodes CASSQDLVTAEQYF.